What follows is one TCR beta chain and its context. This CDR3 has 15 amino acids. V lost 0 bases, J lost 7 bases, and 16 bases lay in between. Germline CDR1 and CDR2: DFQATT and SNEGSKA (reference sequence). The data are from a study of T-cell reconstitution after alpha-beta-depleted transplantation in children. Using unique molecular identifiers, the investigators prepared the TCRbeta library. TCRdb reprocessed the PCR reads with MiXCR, giving one entry per CDR3 protein. This sample has around 380,000 distinct CDR3 sequences; about a tenth occur once, and the top ten carry approximately 5%. The V gene is TRBV20-1, the J gene TRBJ2-1, with D possibly matching TRBD2 (6 bases). The sample in question was PBMCs from the stem cell graft donor, obtained from the stem cell graft. The sequence came from a human donor who donated a stem cell graft to a child with acute myeloid leukemia. The CDR3 DNA is TGCAGTGCTAGAGATGATCTAGCGCCATGGAATGAGCAGTTCTTC. This sequence encodes CSARDDLAPWNEQFF.